What follows are 26 T cell receptor beta chains derived from one specimen sequenced in a study of beta chain features in type 1 diabetes. Reverse transcribing all isolated RNA meant expressed TCRB transcripts were sequenced. Clones were sequenced by immunoSEQ multiplex PCR, and TCRdb holds only the in-frame ones, with some missing. The sample includes roughly 300,000 clones, roughly 8% of them seen just once. The sequenced sample consisted of central memory CD4+ T cells from blood. The receptors here all came from a young woman in good health.

A few counts support this clone. This sample includes further DNA sequences coding for the same CDR3. This chain joins TRBV9 and TRBJ2-1; 12 nucleotides line up with TRBD2. V lost 0 bases and J lost 10; bases outside the gene matches: 5. The CDR3 consists of 15 residues. From germline, CDR1 is SGDLS and CDR2 YYNGEE. CDR3 DNA sequence: TGTGCCAGCAGCGTAGGGACTAGCGGGGCCAGGGAGCAGTTCTTC. Protein product: CASSVGTSGAREQFF.

This clone came up a few times. The V call is TRBV28, the J call TRBJ1-1; the D is unclear. V was clipped by 3 bases and J by 0 bases, with 14 bases between them. Germline-derived CDR1 and CDR2 are MDHEN and SYDVKM. The CDR3 runs 16 residues. CDR3 amino acids: CASSFLKSRMNTEAFF. CDR3 DNA sequence: TGTGCCAGCAGTTTTCTGAAGTCAAGGATGAACACTGAAGCTTTCTTT.

The chain recombines TRBV7-2 with TRBJ1-1; D is ambiguous. Looked up from germline, CDR1 is SGHTA and CDR2 is FQGNSA. The ends were cut back, 5 bases at V and 2 bases at J, with 9 bases in the middle. This CDR3 is 13 amino acids long. The CDR3 bases are TGTGCCAGCAGCGGGTGGTATAACACTGAAGCTTTCTTT. Translated, it gives CASSGWYNTEAFF.

V gene TRBV7-2 combines with J gene TRBJ1-2, with a possible D match to TRBD1 (5 bases). CDR3 length equals 14 residues. Germline values: CDR1 SGHTA, CDR2 FQGNSA. V shed 6 bases and J shed 2 bases, with 13 bases lying between them. CDR3 region: CASSLTGTNYGYTF. For the CDR3, the DNA is TGTGCCAGCAGTCTCACAGGAACCAACTATGGCTACACCTTC. The full variable domain, its missing parts supplied by reference TRBV7-2 and TRBJ1-2, is GAGVSQSPSNKVTEKGKDVELRCDPISGHTALYWYRQSLGQGLEFLIYFQGNSAPDKSGLPSDRFSAERTGGSVSTLTIQRTQQEDSAVYLCASSLTGTNYGYTFGSGTRLTVV.

The chain uses TRBV28 and TRBJ2-7; weak D call: TRBD2 (6 bases). Trimming took off 10 bases at V and 0 bases at J, with 19 bases between the two ends. The CDR3 has 15 amino acids. Germline CDR1 MDHEN, CDR2 SYDVKM. CDR3 in amino acids: CAIQTTAGSSYEQYF. CDR3 in DNA: TGTGCCATTCAAACTACGGCGGGATCCTCCTACGAGCAGTACTTC.

This chain connects TRBV21-1 to TRBJ1-1. TRBV21-1 is reported as a pseudogene. The CDR3 totals 11 residues. The CDR3 region has the DNA TGTGCCAGCAGCAATAGCCCTGAAGCTTTCTTT. Translating it yields CASSNSPEAFF.

This clone was seen a few times. The sample carries other DNA sequences with the same CDR3. The gene calls are TRBV7-2 and TRBJ2-3; D uncertain. Trimming removed 4 bases at V and 3 bases at J, with 5 bases between. Germline CDR1 and CDR2: SGHTA and FQGNSA. CDR3 size: 12 residues. The CDR3 is CASSYSTDTQYF. The CDR3 bases are TGTGCCAGCAGCTATTCTACAGATACGCAGTATTTT.

This clone was seen more than once but under ten times. The J gene is TRBJ2-3, the V gene TRBV7-2; D is unclear. Trimming pared 5 bases from V and 1 base from J, leaving 7 bases between. Germline CDR1 SGHTA, CDR2 FQGNSA. The CDR3 length is 13 residues. CDR3 residues: CASSKERTDTQYF. The CDR3 DNA reads TGTGCCAGCAGCAAAGAGCGCACAGATACGCAGTATTTT. Full variable domain (rest looked up from reference TRBV7-2 and TRBJ2-3): GAGVSQSPSNKVTEKGKDVELRCDPISGHTALYWYRQSLGQGLEFLIYFQGNSAPDKSGLPSDRFSAERTGGSVSTLTIQRTQQEDSAVYLCASSKERTDTQYFGPGTRLTVL.

This chain joins TRBV9 and TRBJ2-1; 9 bases are shared with TRBD2. With 4 bases clipped from V and 10 bases from J, the junction kept 15 bases outside the gene matches. From germline, CDR1 is SGDLS and CDR2 YYNGEE. This CDR3 has 16 residues. The CDR3 DNA reads TGTGCCAGCAGCTCAAATGCGCGAGCGGGAGGTCAGGAGCAGTTCTTC. It translates to CASSSNARAGGQEQFF. The full variable domain, completed using reference TRBV9 and TRBJ2-1, is DSGVTQTPKHLITATGQRVTLRCSPRSGDLSVYWYQQSLDQGLQFLIQYYNGEERAKGNILERFSAQQFPDLHSELNLSSLELGDSALYFCASSSNARAGGQEQFFGPGTRLTVL.

The chain uses TRBV18 and TRBJ2-7; no firm D call. The CDR3 loop spans 12 amino acids. CDR1 is KGHSH, CDR2 LQKENI, per germline. The germline V and J ends were trimmed by 5 bases and 2 bases, with 7 bases remaining between them. CDR3 protein: CASSIQTYEQYF. CDR3 sequence (DNA): TGTGCCAGCTCAATTCAGACCTACGAGCAGTACTTC.

This clone has a handful of counts. This rearrangement joins TRBV6-6 to TRBJ2-7, with TRBD2 matching over 8 bases. This CDR3 is built from 16 residues. J gave up 6 bases and V 6 bases, and 16 bases lay outside the gene matches. Germline V lookup: CDR1 MNHNY, CDR2 SVGAGI (reference sequence). The CDR3 bases are TGTGCCAGCAGGACGGGGGGTGGAGCGGGAGCGGTCGAGCAGTACTTC. It is translated as CASRTGGGAGAVEQYF.

This clone occurred a few times. The V gene is TRBV2, the J gene TRBJ2-1; perhaps TRBD1 as D (5 bases). Trimming took 10 bases from V and 0 from J, leaving 10 bases between them. Germline V CDR1 and CDR2: SNHLY, FYNNEI. The length of the CDR3 is 13 residues. The CDR3 DNA reads as TGTGCCACCACCCAGGGCTCCTACAATGAGCAGTTCTTC. Residues: CATTQGSYNEQFF.

V gene TRBV18 combines with J gene TRBJ2-5; the D gene is possibly TRBD2 (5 bases). Between the trimmed V and J ends, which lost 3 bases and 1 base, there was a span of 9 bases. The CDR3 is made up of 14 amino acids. Germline values: CDR1 KGHSH, CDR2 LQKENI. CDR3 DNA sequence: TGTGCCAGCTCACCGAGTCGGGGCCAAGAGACCCAGTACTTC. Its protein is CASSPSRGQETQYF.

This clone occurred a few times. The rearrangement joins TRBV7-2 to TRBJ2-7; 7 bases fit TRBD1. The CDR3 is made up of 14 amino acids. Trimming at V came to 3 bases and at J to 2 bases, leaving 4 bases not matched to a gene. Germline values: CDR1 SGHTA, CDR2 FQGNSA. CDR3 amino acids: CASSLVGTAYEQYF. CDR3 sequence (DNA): TGTGCCAGCAGCTTGGTCGGGACAGCCTACGAGCAGTACTTC.

CDR3 sequence (DNA): TGTGCCAGCAGTTCCGGGACAGACCTATACGAGCAGTACTTC. Encoded protein: CASSSGTDLYEQYF. V is TRBV2 and J is TRBJ2-7; 7 bases are shared with TRBD1. The germline CDR1 and CDR2 sequences are SNHLY and FYNNEI. The ends lost 5 bases at V and 4 bases at J; junction bases unmatched: 8. This CDR3 is built from 14 residues.

About this clone: Other DNA sequences in this sample translate to the same CDR3. The chain has TRBV29-1 and TRBJ1-1; D is perhaps TRBD1 (5 bases). CDR3 length: 13 amino acids. With 6 bases removed from V and 1 base from J, the gap between germline ends came to 12 bases. Per germline, CDR1 SQVTM and CDR2 ANQGSEA. The CDR3 nucleotides read TGCAGCGTAGAGAGGGGTTCGAACACTGAAGCTTTCTTT. It codes for CSVERGSNTEAFF.

This chain uses TRBV14 with TRBJ2-2; TRBD2 matches 11 bases. This CDR3 region has 20 residues. Germline CDR1 SGHDN, CDR2 FVKESK. Unmatched junction bases numbered 13, after V lost 4 bases and J lost 0 bases. In nucleotides, the CDR3 is TGTGCCAGCAGCCCAGGACTAGCGGGCCGTAGAGACCCGAACACCGGGGAGCTGTTTTTT. Translating it yields CASSPGLAGRRDPNTGELFF. Full variable domain (remainder filled in from reference TRBV14 and TRBJ2-2): EAGVTQFPSHSVIEKGQTVTLRCDPISGHDNLYWYRRVMGKEIKFLLHFVKESKQDESGMPNNRFLAERTGGTYSTLKVQPAELEDSGVYFCASSPGLAGRRDPNTGELFFGEGSRLTVL.

This clone was recorded at least ten times. The chain uses TRBV2 and TRBJ2-1; D gene uncertain. V was shortened by 4 bases and J by 9 bases, with 4 bases between the two germline ends. The CDR3 extends over 10 amino acids. Germline V gene lookup returns CDR1 SNHLY and CDR2 FYNNEI. The CDR3 sequence: CASSVSEQFF. The CDR3 bases are TGTGCCAGCAGTGTCAGTGAGCAGTTCTTC.

This clone was picked up many times. The J gene is TRBJ2-5, the V gene TRBV5-6; the D is unclear. CDR3 length equals 13 residues. Germline V CDR1 and CDR2: SGHDT, YYEEEE. V lost 3 bases and J lost 4, with 10 bases in between. The CDR3 DNA reads as TGTGCCAGCAGCTCTGGGTTCCGAGAGACCCAGTACTTC. This gives the protein CASSSGFRETQYF.

This clone turned up a few times. The chain employs TRBV19 and TRBJ1-1; tentative D call: TRBD1 (6 bases). This CDR3 comprises 14 residues. CDR1 and CDR2 from the germline V gene are LNHDA and SQIVND (reference sequence). Trimming left V 3 bases short and J 4 bases short, with 12 bases between. CDR3 region: CASSIRGAPTEAFF. CDR3 DNA sequence: TGTGCCAGTAGTATTAGGGGGGCACCCACTGAAGCTTTCTTT.

The chain joins TRBV4-3 to TRBJ2-3; 7 nucleotides align to TRBD2. CDR3 length equals 13 residues. V lost 1 base, J lost 9 bases, and 4 bases stayed unmatched. The germline V gene has CDR1 LGHNA and CDR2 YSLEER. The CDR3 DNA reads as TGCGCCAGCAGCCAAGGAAGCGGGGCCACGCAGTATTTT. Translated: CASSQGSGATQYF.

The table lists this clone with a few counts. The chain joins TRBV5-6 to TRBJ2-7; 13 bases are shared with TRBD2. This CDR3 spans 15 amino acids. Germline lookup yields CDR1 SGHDT and CDR2 YYEEEE. Trimming cost V 4 bases and J 6 bases; bases outside gene matches: 7. The CDR3 loop is CASSDGLAGVPEQYF. The CDR3, as DNA: TGTGCCAGCAGCGACGGACTAGCGGGAGTTCCCGAGCAGTACTTC.

This clone was found many times. V is TRBV7-9 and J is TRBJ1-1; no clear D. V lost 2 bases and J 3 bases, leaving 7 bases between the germline ends. The CDR3 consists of 13 residues. From germline, CDR1 is SEHNR and CDR2 FQNEAQ (reference sequence). This CDR3 is CASSLTKDTEAFF. The CDR3, as DNA: TGTGCCAGCAGCTTAACCAAGGACACTGAAGCTTTCTTT.

The rearrangement links TRBV9 to TRBJ2-7; 9 nucleotides align to TRBD1. CDR3 length: 15 residues. Germline-derived CDR1 and CDR2 are SGDLS and YYNGEE. V dropped 2 bases and J dropped 1; count of bases not matched to a gene: 4. The CDR3 DNA sequence: TGTGCCAGCAGCGTGGGAGGGACAGGGTCCTACGAGCAGTACTTC. Translation: CASSVGGTGSYEQYF.

This rearrangement joins TRBV6-6 to TRBJ1-1; D call uncertain. This CDR3 spans 16 amino acids. Germline V lookup: CDR1 MNHNY, CDR2 SVGAGI (reference sequence). Trimming left V 3 bases short and J 6 bases short, with 20 bases between. The CDR3 nucleotides read TGTGCCAGCAGTTATCGTTCCGGACGGGTGGTCCCTGAAGCTTTCTTT. It yields the protein CASSYRSGRVVPEAFF.

This clone occurred a few times. This chain joins TRBV7-2 and TRBJ2-4; no clear D gene. The CDR3 is 17 residues long. Trimming removed 5 bases from V and 0 bases from J, with 17 bases in between. CDR1 SGHTA and CDR2 FQGNSA come from the germline V gene. In nucleotides, the CDR3 is TGTGCCAGCAGCCGGCCCGGAACCCACCTAGCCAAAAACATTCAGTACTTC. Its protein is CASSRPGTHLAKNIQYF. Full variable domain (remainder filled in from reference TRBV7-2 and TRBJ2-4): GAGVSQSPSNKVTEKGKDVELRCDPISGHTALYWYRQSLGQGLEFLIYFQGNSAPDKSGLPSDRFSAERTGGSVSTLTIQRTQQEDSAVYLCASSRPGTHLAKNIQYFGAGTRLSVL.